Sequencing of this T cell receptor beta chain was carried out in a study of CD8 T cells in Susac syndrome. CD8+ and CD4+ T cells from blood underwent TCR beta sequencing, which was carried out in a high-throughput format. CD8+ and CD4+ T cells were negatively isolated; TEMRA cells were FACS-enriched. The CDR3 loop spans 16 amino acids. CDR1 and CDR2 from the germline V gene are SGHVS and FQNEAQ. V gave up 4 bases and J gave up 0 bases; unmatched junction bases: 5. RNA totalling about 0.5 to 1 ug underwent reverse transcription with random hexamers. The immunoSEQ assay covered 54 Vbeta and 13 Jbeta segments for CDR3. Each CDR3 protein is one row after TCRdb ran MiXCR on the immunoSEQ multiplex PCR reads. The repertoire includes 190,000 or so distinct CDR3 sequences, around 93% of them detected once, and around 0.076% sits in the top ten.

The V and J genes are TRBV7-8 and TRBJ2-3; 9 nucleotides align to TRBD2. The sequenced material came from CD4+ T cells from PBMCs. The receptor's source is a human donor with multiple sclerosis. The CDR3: CASSSSLAGSTDTQYF. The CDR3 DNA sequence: TGTGCCAGCAGCTCCTCTCTAGCGGGGAGCACAGATACGCAGTATTTT. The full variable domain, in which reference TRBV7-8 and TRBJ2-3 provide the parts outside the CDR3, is GAGVSQSPRYKVAKRGQDVALRCDPISGHVSLFWYQQALGQGPEFLTYFQNEAQLDKSGLPSDRFFAERPEGSVSTLKIQRTQQEDSAVYLCASSSSLAGSTDTQYFGPGTRLTVL.